This T cell receptor (beta chain) was captured in a study of cytomegalovirus exposure and HLA in healthy donors. Study overall: Per a later analysis, the 666 first-cohort and about 120 validation repertoires shared one platform. Notes on the study in general: Three CMV-associated chains were confirmed in vitro to be specific for CMV antigens. A list of roughly 180 TCR beta chains associated with cytomegalovirus was given. Cytomegalovirus status was reportedly diagnosed by the classifier with high specificity and sensitivity.

Generated by immunoSEQ multiplex PCR, the TCRdb table keeps only in-frame clones and is missing some. This table has about 88,000 clones, approximately 84% appearing once. This clone appeared a few times. Its antigen is undetermined. Germline V gives CDR1 LNHDA, CDR2 SQIVND (reference sequence). The CDR3 runs to 12 residues. Trimming took 7 bases from V and 5 from J, leaving 11 bases between them. The TCR comes from a woman aged 18-29 years in good health and CMV-seropositive. The source material was PBMCs. The chain joins TRBV19 to TRBJ1-1, with D possibly being TRBD1 (6 bases). Written as DNA, the CDR3 is TGTGCCAGTAATAACAGGGCGACTGAAGCTTTCTTT. It translates to CASNNRATEAFF.